This T cell receptor beta chain was documented in a study of early T cells in non-severe SARS-CoV-2 infection. CDR1 and CDR2 from the germline V gene are SGHTA and FQGTGA. This CDR3 contains 13 residues. V was trimmed by 0 bases and J by 5 bases, leaving 7 bases between them. One entry per CDR3 protein, called by TCRdb with MiXCR from the 5' RACE reads. The table shows 65,000 to 95,000 distinct CDR3 sequences, with roughly 16% occurring only once. The specimen sequenced was whole blood. The clonotype comes from an adult who was a healthcare worker with PCR-confirmed SARS-CoV-2 infection or an uninfected control (not recorded which). The V call is TRBV7-3, the J call TRBJ1-1; D is unresolved. DNA for the CDR3: TGTGCCAGCAGCTTAACGTCCCAGACTGAAGCTTTCTTT. Encoded protein: CASSLTSQTEAFF.